This TCR beta chain came from a study of regulatory T cells in long-lasting Graves disease. This clonotype was counted at least ten times. To make TCR beta libraries, researchers used iRepertoire HTBI primers and Arm-PCR of CDR3 regions. TCRdb redid the calling of the multiplex PCR reads with MiXCR, one entry per CDR3 protein. The data contain 400,000 to 550,000 distinct CDR3 sequences, about a sixth of them singletons. Germline CDR1 MDHEN, CDR2 SYDVKM. The CDR3 is 16 amino acids. V lost 6 bases and J lost 2; bases outside the gene matches: 5. Sample time point: newly diagnosed GD, antithyroid drugs for less than 3 months. PBMC-derived RNA was used for the TCR library. In Xi'an, China, an endocrinology department was the source of patients. The sample was also linked to a second study, of T cells in Graves' hyperthyroidism and ophthalmopathy.

This TCR derives from a woman under 30 with Graves disease. Here the sequenced sample was peripheral blood mononuclear cells (PBMCs), taken at new diagnosis, from a patient treated with antithyroid drugs. This chain connects TRBV28 to TRBJ2-5, with 14 bases lining up with TRBD2. The chain's CDR3 is CASRGGLAGGQETQYF. CDR3 DNA: TGTGCCAGCAGGGGAGGACTAGCGGGAGGACAAGAGACCCAGTACTTC. Looking up the rest from reference TRBV28 and TRBJ2-5 gives the full variable domain: DVKVTQSSRYLVKRTGEKVFLECVQDMDHENMFWYRQDPGLGLRLIYFSYDVKMKEKGDIPEGYSVSREKKERFSLILESASTNQTSMYLCASRGGLAGGQETQYFGPGTRLLVL.